This T cell receptor beta chain was recorded in a study of cytomegalovirus exposure and HLA in healthy donors. The PCR was carried out with 60 Vbeta primers and 13 Jbeta primers. Profiled with immunoSEQ multiplex PCR; TCRdb holds only in-frame clones, not every one. The table includes about 150,000 clones, roughly 79% detected once. Study-level results: High sensitivity and specificity were reportedly achieved when the classifier diagnosed cytomegalovirus status. Some V segments (TRBV6-2 and TRBV6-3 among them) were excluded as indistinguishable.

About this clone: Its antigen is unknown.

Germline V gene data show CDR1 as MDHEN and CDR2 as SYDVKM. The CDR3 consists of 11 residues. Trimming pared 10 bases from V and 1 base from J, leaving 7 bases between. The clonotype originates from a man aged 18 to 30 in good health and CMV-seronegative. The rearrangement joins TRBV28 to TRBJ1-1, with D uncertain. Input material: PBMCs. The CDR3 region is CAIRGNTEAFF. The CDR3 coding sequence is TGTGCCATCCGGGGGAACACTGAAGCTTTCTTT.